A selection of T cell receptor beta chains follows, all from one sample in a study of cytomegalovirus exposure and HLA in healthy donors. Generated by immunoSEQ multiplex PCR, the TCRdb table keeps only in-frame clones and is missing some. The sample lists 130,000 to 150,000 clones; about nine tenths were seen once. The sequenced sample consisted of PBMCs. The receptors here all came from a woman aged 30 to 39 in good health and CMV-seropositive. The CDR3 runs from the conserved cysteine through the conserved F or W. D genes are given only for firm matches. Expanded clones are given a class, and other clones once, few, many or no size at all.

j_call | clone_size | v_call | cdr3_length | d_call | cdr3_nt | cdr3_aa
TRBJ2-7 | . | TRBV6-5 | 13 | . | TGTGCCAGCAGTTACGGAGCAACCTACGAGCAGTACTTC | CASSYGATYEQYF
TRBJ2-1 | . | TRBV28 | 14 | . | TGTGCCAGCAGCGATATATGGGGAGTAAATGAGCAGTTCTTC | CASSDIWGVNEQFF
TRBJ2-7 | . | TRBV13 | 15 | . | TGTGCCAGCAGCTTAGGTCCCCCGGGGAGCTACGAGCAGTACTTC | CASSLGPPGSYEQYF
TRBJ2-5 | once | TRBV5-1 | 11 | . | TGCGCCAGCATCCTCGGGGGGACCCAGTACTTC | CASILGGTQYF
TRBJ2-7 | . | TRBV28 | 14 | TRBD1 | TGTGCCAGCAGTTCGGACAGGGTGACCTACGAGCAGTACTTC | CASSSDRVTYEQYF
TRBJ2-2 | . | TRBV5-1 | 18 | TRBD2 | TGCGCCAGCAGCTCCCGCGGGACCGGGACTAGAGACACCGGGGAGCTGTTTTTT | CASSSRGTGTRDTGELFF
TRBJ2-6 | . | TRBV10-3 | 16 | TRBD1 | TGTGCCATCCGACAGGGGATTAGCTCTGGGGCCAACGTCCTGACTTTC | CAIRQGISSGANVLTF
TRBJ2-5 | . | TRBV6-6 | 15 | . | TGTGCCAGCAGTTACTCGAGCCCGGGCCAAGAGACCCAGTACTTC | CASSYSSPGQETQYF
TRBJ1-2 | . | TRBV28 | 15 | . | TGTGCCAGCAACCTCCAGACAGTCAGATGGAGCGGCTACACCTTC | CASNLQTVRWSGYTF
TRBJ2-2 | . | TRBV18 | 15 | . | TGTGCCAGCTCACCATATCCCTTGAACACCGGGGAGCTGTTTTTT | CASSPYPLNTGELFF
TRBJ2-1 | once | TRBV11-2 | 14 | . | TGTGCCAGCAGACGAGGAGGGAAGCACAATGAGCAGTTCTTC | CASRRGGKHNEQFF
TRBJ2-5 | . | TRBV9 | 15 | TRBD2 | TGTGCCAGCAGCGAGGGACTAGCGGGGAGGGAGACCCAGTACTTC | CASSEGLAGRETQYF
TRBJ2-3 | . | TRBV15 | 16 | TRBD2 | TGTGCCACCAGCACCCACTCTAGCGGTGGCACAGATACGCAGTATTTT | CATSTHSSGGTDTQYF
TRBJ2-1 | . | TRBV7-9 | 16 | TRBD2 | TGTGCCAGCAGCTTAACTGGACTAGCGCTATACAATGAGCAGTTCTTC | CASSLTGLALYNEQFF
TRBJ2-1 | . | TRBV21-1 | 24 | . | TGTGCCAGCAGCAACAAAAATGGACTAGCGGGAGCGGGCGTCCCGGGGGAGGGATACAATGAGCAGTTCTTC | CASSNKNGLAGAGVPGEGYNEQFF
TRBJ2-7 | once | TRBV6-5 | 15 | TRBD2 | TGTGCCAGCAGTTTGACTAGCCGATACTCCTACGAGCAGTACTTC | CASSLTSRYSYEQYF
TRBJ1-5 | once | TRBV4-1 | 14 | . | TGCGCCAGCAGCCAATGGGGGGGGGAACAGCCCCAGCATTTT | CASSQWGGEQPQHF
TRBJ2-7 | . | TRBV2 | 16 | . | TGTGCCAGCAGTGAGTCTCTGACGGCGGTGTACTACGAGCAGTACTTC | CASSESLTAVYYEQYF
TRBJ1-3 | . | TRBV9 | 17 | . | TGTGCCAGCAGCGTAGGATCCTTCACAGGCCCTGGAAACACCATATATTTT | CASSVGSFTGPGNTIYF
TRBJ2-2 | . | TRBV6-6 | 15 | . | TGTGCCAGCAGTTACGAGGGGGTGAACACCGGGGAGCTGTTTTTT | CASSYEGVNTGELFF
TRBJ2-2 | . | TRBV6-6 | 15 | TRBD2 | TGTGCCAGCAGTTCGAGGACTAGCGCCACCGGGGAGCTGTTTTTT | CASSSRTSATGELFF
TRBJ1-1 | . | TRBV6-1 | 13 | TRBD1 | TGTGCCAGCAGTGAAGACAGGGGGCTGGAAGCTTTCTTT | CASSEDRGLEAFF
TRBJ2-1 | . | TRBV6-5 | 16 | . | TGTGCCAGCAGTTACTCGGGGCAGCCTCACTACAATGAGCAGTTCTTC | CASSYSGQPHYNEQFF